This TCR beta chain emerged from a study of blood T cell repertoires in COVID-19. As for the study in general: Material from acute and convalescent COVID-19 was sourced from the United States, Italy and Spain. Sample material is recorded as cDNA or gDNA derived from T cells, B-cell-depleted T cells, or PBMCs.

TCRdb's table, derived via immunoSEQ multiplex PCR, lists solely in-frame clones and lacks some. The table lists around 320,000 clones, roughly nine tenths of them singletons, with about 2.5% in the top ten. V lost 0 bases and J lost 8, with 13 bases in between. The CDR3 length is 14 residues. Germline CDR1 is SEHNR and CDR2 is FQNEAQ (reference sequence). This chain links TRBV7-9 with TRBJ1-2, with D uncertain. Sequencing was carried out using peripheral blood. The source is a man aged 18 to 29 with active or convalescent COVID-19. This CDR3 reads CASSLAGNRRGYTF. DNA for the CDR3: TGTGCCAGCAGCTTAGCAGGGAACCGGAGGGGCTACACCTTC.